The present T cell receptor (beta chain) was sequenced within a study of identical twins. A universal primer site came from template switching; cDNA carried unique molecular identifiers. TCRdb re-analysed the 5' RACE reads in MiXCR, keeping a single row per CDR3 protein. Counted here are 420,000 or so distinct CDR3 sequences, less than 20% occurring once; the ten biggest clones make up about 12%. Looked up from germline, CDR1 is MNHNS and CDR2 is SASEGT. The V end lost 7 bases, the J end lost 4 bases, and 11 bases lay between the germline ends. The CDR3 has 14 residues. The receptor's source is a man in his fifties or sixties in good health. Sample: naive T cells sorted from blood. The chain is built from TRBV6-1 and TRBJ1-6; D gene uncertain. The CDR3 reads CASTPWEYNSPLHF. The CDR3 DNA reads TGTGCCAGCACTCCCTGGGAATATAATTCACCCCTCCACTTT.